This TCR beta chain was identified in a study of shared T cell receptors in the human thymus. CDR3 length: 15 amino acids. V shed 5 bases, J shed 3 bases, and the junction held 4 bases outside the gene matches. Germline V gene sequence: CDR1 SEHNR, CDR2 FQNEAQ (reference sequence). This clone was found once. The method was immunoSEQ multiplex PCR; TCRdb's version includes in-frame clones alone and lacks a portion of them. The sample yields 550,000 to 800,000 clones, approximately 83% seen once. The sample was also reused in another study, on human thymus T cells. Per that study: Corrective heart surgery yielded the resections from which the thymus tissue came. Usage of V and J genes appeared biased in thymic and blood repertoires. Unrelated individuals reportedly shared highly overlapping thymic TCR repertoires.

Sequenced: thymocytes. This TCR was sampled from a girl less than two years old with a congenital heart defect. V usage is TRBV7-9 and J usage is TRBJ2-1; 10 bases map to TRBD2. DNA of the CDR3: TGTGCCAGCAGCCCCCTAGCGGGGGACTACAATGAGCAGTTCTTC. Encoded protein: CASSPLAGDYNEQFF.